The sequence of this T cell receptor (beta chain) was determined in a study of cytomegalovirus exposure and HLA in healthy donors. Worth noting for this clone: No antigen is known for it.

This CDR3 spans 14 amino acids. V shed 6 bases, J shed 8 bases, and the junction held 7 bases outside the gene matches. Germline V lookup: CDR1 MNHEY, CDR2 SMNVEV (reference sequence). Study-wide results and caveats: An observed cluster of highly shared sequence variants was recorded as a likely sequencing artifact. The classifier reportedly diagnosed cytomegalovirus status with high specificity and sensitivity. The authors listed around 150 TCR beta chains as cytomegalovirus-associated.

The PCR used 60 Vbeta and 13 Jbeta primers. Profiled with immunoSEQ multiplex PCR; TCRdb holds only in-frame clones, not every one. Here the sample spans around 220,000 clones, approximately 80% being singletons. The chain uses TRBV27 and TRBJ2-1; 10 bases are shared with TRBD1. The source is a girl under 18 in good health and CMV-seronegative. Sequenced input: PBMCs. Here the CDR3 DNA reads TGTGCCAGCAGACGTCGACAGGGGGCTCATGAGCAGTTCTTC. It translates to CASRRRQGAHEQFF.